The 13 T cell receptor beta chains below all came from one sample that was sequenced in a study of cytomegalovirus exposure and HLA in healthy donors. The table came from immunoSEQ multiplex PCR; TCRdb's copy has only in-frame clones and leaves some out. The sample records 150,000 to 200,000 clones, approximately 85% being singletons. The specimen sequenced was PBMCs. The receptors come from a woman aged 18-35 years in good health and CMV-seronegative.

CDR3 nucleotides: TGTGCCAGCAGCCAAGCGGGGGATACGCAGTATTTT. It specifies CASSQAGDTQYF. The V call is TRBV4-2, the J call TRBJ2-3; D possibly corresponds to TRBD2 (5 bases). CDR3 length: 12 amino acids. Trimming removed 1 base from V and 6 bases from J, with 5 bases in between. Germline CDR1 is LGHNA and CDR2 is YNFKEQ.

The V gene is TRBV6-4, the J gene TRBJ1-5; 7 nucleotides line up with TRBD1. The J segment lost 9 bases and the V segment lost 4 bases, leaving 9 bases of the junction unmatched. This CDR3 region has 14 residues. Looked up from germline, CDR1 is MRHNA and CDR2 is SNTAGT. The CDR3 bases are TGTGCCAGCAGTGTGGACAGGCATGGTGGGCCCCAGCATTTT. Its protein is CASSVDRHGGPQHF.

The chain has TRBV6-6 and TRBJ1-1, with a tentative D call TRBD1 (5 bases). The CDR3 loop spans 14 amino acids. CDR1 MNHNY and CDR2 SVGAGI come from the germline V gene (reference sequence). Between the trimmed V and J ends, which lost 6 bases and 1 base, there was a span of 12 bases. For the CDR3, the DNA is TGTGCCAGCAGCCTACGGGGGGAGAACACTGAAGCTTTCTTT. It encodes CASSLRGENTEAFF.

The chain links TRBV5-1 to TRBJ2-3, with 13 bases lining up with TRBD2. CDR1 is SGHRS and CDR2 is YFSETQ in the germline V gene. The CDR3 totals 17 residues. The V segment lost 4 bases and the J segment 2 bases; nucleotides outside the gene matches: 7. CDR3 bases: TGCGCCAGCAGCCAAGGGACTAGCGGGGAGTTCACAGATACGCAGTATTTT. Amino acids: CASSQGTSGEFTDTQYF. Based on the CDR3 plus reference TRBV5-1 and TRBJ2-3, the full variable domain is KAGVTQTPRYLIKTRGQQVTLSCSPISGHRSVSWYQQTPGQGLQFLFEYFSETQRNKGNFPGRFSGRQFSNSRSEMNVSTLELGDSALYLCASSQGTSGEFTDTQYFGPGTRLTVL.

The chain couples TRBV30 to TRBJ2-3; D may be TRBD2 (6 bases). The CDR3 is 15 amino acids. Germline values: CDR1 GTSNPN, CDR2 SVGIG (reference sequence). V lost 6 bases to trimming and J lost 1 base, with 17 bases between them. CDR3 nucleotide sequence: TGTGCCTGCTTTGCGGGGCAGGGAGGCACAGATACGCAGTATTTT. It is translated as CACFAGQGGTDTQYF.

The V call is TRBV7-8, the J call TRBJ1-1, with D hard to call. V lost 4 bases and J 4 bases, leaving 7 bases between the germline ends. CDR1 is SGHVS, CDR2 FQNEAQ, per germline. This CDR3 spans 12 amino acids. The CDR3 region has the DNA TGTGCCAGCAGCTACCACAGCACTGAAGCTTTCTTT. This translates into CASSYHSTEAFF.

This sequence joins TRBV14 and TRBJ2-5; D unresolved. The germline CDR1 and CDR2 sequences are SGHDN and FVKESK. V was cut by 2 bases and J by 3 bases, with 16 bases left in between. This CDR3 is built from 16 residues. The CDR3, as DNA: TGTGCCAGCAGCCAACTATCGACAACTGTCAAAGAGACCCAGTACTTC. Amino acid sequence: CASSQLSTTVKETQYF.

The genes are TRBV7-9 and TRBJ1-4; D remains unclear. Germline assignment: CDR1 SEHNR and CDR2 FQNEAQ (reference sequence). CDR3 length: 14 residues. V was clipped by 7 bases and J by 5 bases, with 14 bases between them. CDR3 in amino acids: CASTPENENEKLFF. The CDR3 DNA reads TGTGCCAGCACCCCCGAGAATGAGAATGAAAAACTGTTTTTT. Variable domain in full (rest from reference TRBV7-9 and TRBJ1-4): DTGVSQNPRHKITKRGQNVTFRCDPISEHNRLYWYRQTLGQGPEFLTYFQNEAQLEKSRLLSDRFSAERPKGSFSTLEIQRTEQGDSAMYLCASTPENENEKLFFGSGTQLSVL.

This clone occurred once. CDR3 in amino acids: CASSDRTGESEKLFF. Here the CDR3 DNA reads TGTGCCAGCAGTGATAGGACAGGGGAAAGTGAAAAACTGTTTTTT. This chain joins TRBV2 and TRBJ1-4; 9 nucleotides agree with TRBD1. Germline V lookup: CDR1 SNHLY, CDR2 FYNNEI. The CDR3 totals 15 residues. The V and J ends lost 3 bases and 7 bases, in that order; junction bases with no gene match: 6. Full variable domain (outside the CDR3, taken from reference TRBV2 and TRBJ1-4): EPEVTQTPSHQVTQMGQEVILRCVPISNHLYFYWYRQILGQKVEFLVSFYNNEISEKSEIFDDQFSVERPDGSNFTLKIRSTKLEDSAMYFCASSDRTGESEKLFFGSGTQLSVL.

V is TRBV6-1 and J is TRBJ1-1, with 11 bases that match TRBD1. CDR1 is MNHNS and CDR2 is SASEGT in the germline V gene. V was pared by 6 bases and J by 3 bases, with 3 bases of the junction left unmatched. The CDR3 spans 14 residues. CDR3 coding DNA: TGTGCCAGCAGGGACAGGGGGCGCGACACTGAAGCTTTCTTT. Translating gives CASRDRGRDTEAFF.

V gene TRBV6-1 combines with J gene TRBJ1-2; the match to TRBD1 covers 8 bases. CDR3 length: 15 amino acids. CDR1 and CDR2 from the germline V gene are MNHNS and SASEGT. Trimming took 0 bases from V and 6 from J; bases not matched to a gene: 6. The CDR3 here is CASSEAPRTGNGYTF. The CDR3 region has the DNA TGTGCCAGCAGTGAAGCGCCCCGGACAGGGAATGGCTACACCTTC.

The chain is built from TRBV5-5 and TRBJ1-5, with D unresolved. There are 14 residues in the CDR3. Per the germline V gene, CDR1 is SGHKS and CDR2 is YYEKEE (reference sequence). V gave up 0 bases and J gave up 7 bases, with 11 bases separating them. The CDR3 DNA reads as TGTGCCAGCAGCTTGGACCTATCGAAGCAGCCCCAGCATTTT. Encoded protein: CASSLDLSKQPQHF.

This clone occurred once. V and J are TRBV19 and TRBJ2-1; a weak D match, TRBD2 (6 bases). V was pared by 1 base and J by 10 bases, with 17 bases between. This CDR3 has 15 residues. The germline CDR1 and CDR2 sequences are LNHDA and SQIVND (reference sequence). CDR3 amino acids: CASSIAGAPVTEQFF. The CDR3 coding sequence is TGTGCCAGTAGTATAGCGGGAGCCCCCGTTACGGAGCAGTTCTTC.